This TCR beta chain emerged from a study of blood T cells in healthy people across ages (dated by TCRdb to about 2015). Background on the whole study: In model experiments, template switching captured about one uniquely barcoded TCR beta cDNA molecule for every two T cells. Using deep sequencing normalized with unique cDNA molecular identifiers, the study measured how TCR beta repertoire diversity changes with age. Four age groups were formed from the donors: young (average approximately 15 years), middle-aged (more than 35), aged (roughly 56) and long-lived (about 80). To avoid experimental bias, donors of different ages were distributed randomly across sequencing lanes. For two donors (one aged 18 to 30 and one aged 80 or older), the study analyzed two additional independent replicas of 1 million unique cDNA reads from the same blood draw. Study-level results and caveats: Since profiling was done on bulk unsorted PBMCs, naive and antigen-experienced compartments could not be conclusively compared. Observed TCR beta diversity per million T cells fell roughly linearly with age, and a significant reduction was already apparent by age roughly 40. Because donor CMV infection status was unknown, age-related changes in expanded clonotypes were potentially confounded. The percentage of naive T cells measured by flow cytometry correlated strongly with observed TCR beta diversity. Estimates of total diversity based on one million sequenced T cells were regarded as lower bounds and as underestimates. Compared with the aged group, the long-lived group had more naive CD4+ T cells, fewer expanded clones and increased TCR diversity, a pattern suggesting age selection.

Library preparation was by 5' RACE. Data came from an Illumina HiSeq 2500. The second PCR ran for about 6 to 11 cycles and used a J-beta primer mix along with a sample-barcoded 5' primer. A unique molecular identifier was introduced onto each TCR beta cDNA molecule by a template-switch 5' adaptor carrying 12 random nucleotides. Each sample yielded at least 2.5 million CDR3-containing paired-end reads. First-strand cDNA synthesis was performed from all RNA using the Mint cDNA synthesis kit, with priming by a TRBC-specific oligonucleotide. All cDNA was treated with uracil-DNA glycosylase and then went through a first 18-cycle PCR with the universal primers M1SS and BC2_uni_R. As for the original processing: Normalization of each sample was performed by random selection of 1 million high-quality reads, each carrying a distinct molecular identifier. Reads with shared molecular identifiers were discarded instead of being binned into consensus sequences. MiTCR, set to a Q25 quality threshold and the strictest error-elimination algorithm, was used for CDR3 identification, clonotype clustering and error correction. A nonparametric unseen species model with Euler transformation was used to estimate a lower bound on total TCR beta diversity. TCRdb trimmed public reads at Q25 via fastp, called clones via MiXCR and kept in-frame beta chains. Identical CDR3 proteins give one entry, which carries the most common genes and DNA. The V and J calls shown here were made by TCRdb, not taken from the authors' results. This sample lists some 1.6 million distinct CDR3 sequences; roughly 32% were detected once. The ten largest clones represent roughly 10% of the sample.

Donors were approximately 42 systemically healthy Caucasian individuals from Russia aged roughly 6 to 95 years. Roughly 11 milliliters of peripheral blood were drawn from each donor into EDTA-treated Vacutainer tubes. Ficoll-Paque density-gradient centrifugation was used to isolate PBMCs, with at least 7 million per sample. Trizol reagent was used to extract total RNA from the PBMCs, yielding at least 5 micrograms per sample. For every donor, an aliquot of PBMCs went through flow cytometry to measure the percentages of naive CD45RAhigh/CD27high T cells. The CDR1 and CDR2 encoded by the germline V gene are ENHRY and SYGVKD. Counted from cysteine to phenylalanine, this CDR3 has 16 amino acids. Only the CDR3 DNA stays, 48 bases, in frame from base 1. A single count supports this clonotype. The antigen this receptor binds is unknown. With a much larger clone just one base away, this may be a read error.

The chain is assembled from TRBV10-3 and TRBJ2-4; TRBD1 might be the D gene, on 5 matching bases. This receptor was identified in a young woman in good health. The sample taken for sequencing was blood. The nucleotides read TGTGCCACCAGTGACCTGCCAGGGTCGGCCAAAAACATTCAGTACTTC. It translates to CATSDLPGSAKNIQYF.